The clone carrying this T cell receptor (beta chain) occurred a few times. RNA totalling roughly 0.5 to 1 ug underwent reverse transcription with random hexamers. From the immunoSEQ multiplex PCR reads, TCRdb called clonotypes with MiXCR, one entry per CDR3 protein. Here the sample spans approximately 200,000 distinct CDR3 sequences, 90% to 95% being singletons. From germline, CDR1 is LNHDA and CDR2 SQIVND (reference sequence). V was shortened by 4 bases and J by 3 bases, with 6 bases between the two germline ends. This CDR3 has 12 amino acids. This sample is part of a study of CD8 T cells in Susac syndrome.

The TCR sequence derives from a human donor with multiple sclerosis. The specimen was CD8+ T cells from PBMCs. This chain connects TRBV19 to TRBJ1-1; the D gene is possibly TRBD1 (5 bases). CDR3 DNA: TGTGCCAGTAGTAGAGGGGACACTGAAGCTTTCTTT. Translating gives CASSRGDTEAFF.